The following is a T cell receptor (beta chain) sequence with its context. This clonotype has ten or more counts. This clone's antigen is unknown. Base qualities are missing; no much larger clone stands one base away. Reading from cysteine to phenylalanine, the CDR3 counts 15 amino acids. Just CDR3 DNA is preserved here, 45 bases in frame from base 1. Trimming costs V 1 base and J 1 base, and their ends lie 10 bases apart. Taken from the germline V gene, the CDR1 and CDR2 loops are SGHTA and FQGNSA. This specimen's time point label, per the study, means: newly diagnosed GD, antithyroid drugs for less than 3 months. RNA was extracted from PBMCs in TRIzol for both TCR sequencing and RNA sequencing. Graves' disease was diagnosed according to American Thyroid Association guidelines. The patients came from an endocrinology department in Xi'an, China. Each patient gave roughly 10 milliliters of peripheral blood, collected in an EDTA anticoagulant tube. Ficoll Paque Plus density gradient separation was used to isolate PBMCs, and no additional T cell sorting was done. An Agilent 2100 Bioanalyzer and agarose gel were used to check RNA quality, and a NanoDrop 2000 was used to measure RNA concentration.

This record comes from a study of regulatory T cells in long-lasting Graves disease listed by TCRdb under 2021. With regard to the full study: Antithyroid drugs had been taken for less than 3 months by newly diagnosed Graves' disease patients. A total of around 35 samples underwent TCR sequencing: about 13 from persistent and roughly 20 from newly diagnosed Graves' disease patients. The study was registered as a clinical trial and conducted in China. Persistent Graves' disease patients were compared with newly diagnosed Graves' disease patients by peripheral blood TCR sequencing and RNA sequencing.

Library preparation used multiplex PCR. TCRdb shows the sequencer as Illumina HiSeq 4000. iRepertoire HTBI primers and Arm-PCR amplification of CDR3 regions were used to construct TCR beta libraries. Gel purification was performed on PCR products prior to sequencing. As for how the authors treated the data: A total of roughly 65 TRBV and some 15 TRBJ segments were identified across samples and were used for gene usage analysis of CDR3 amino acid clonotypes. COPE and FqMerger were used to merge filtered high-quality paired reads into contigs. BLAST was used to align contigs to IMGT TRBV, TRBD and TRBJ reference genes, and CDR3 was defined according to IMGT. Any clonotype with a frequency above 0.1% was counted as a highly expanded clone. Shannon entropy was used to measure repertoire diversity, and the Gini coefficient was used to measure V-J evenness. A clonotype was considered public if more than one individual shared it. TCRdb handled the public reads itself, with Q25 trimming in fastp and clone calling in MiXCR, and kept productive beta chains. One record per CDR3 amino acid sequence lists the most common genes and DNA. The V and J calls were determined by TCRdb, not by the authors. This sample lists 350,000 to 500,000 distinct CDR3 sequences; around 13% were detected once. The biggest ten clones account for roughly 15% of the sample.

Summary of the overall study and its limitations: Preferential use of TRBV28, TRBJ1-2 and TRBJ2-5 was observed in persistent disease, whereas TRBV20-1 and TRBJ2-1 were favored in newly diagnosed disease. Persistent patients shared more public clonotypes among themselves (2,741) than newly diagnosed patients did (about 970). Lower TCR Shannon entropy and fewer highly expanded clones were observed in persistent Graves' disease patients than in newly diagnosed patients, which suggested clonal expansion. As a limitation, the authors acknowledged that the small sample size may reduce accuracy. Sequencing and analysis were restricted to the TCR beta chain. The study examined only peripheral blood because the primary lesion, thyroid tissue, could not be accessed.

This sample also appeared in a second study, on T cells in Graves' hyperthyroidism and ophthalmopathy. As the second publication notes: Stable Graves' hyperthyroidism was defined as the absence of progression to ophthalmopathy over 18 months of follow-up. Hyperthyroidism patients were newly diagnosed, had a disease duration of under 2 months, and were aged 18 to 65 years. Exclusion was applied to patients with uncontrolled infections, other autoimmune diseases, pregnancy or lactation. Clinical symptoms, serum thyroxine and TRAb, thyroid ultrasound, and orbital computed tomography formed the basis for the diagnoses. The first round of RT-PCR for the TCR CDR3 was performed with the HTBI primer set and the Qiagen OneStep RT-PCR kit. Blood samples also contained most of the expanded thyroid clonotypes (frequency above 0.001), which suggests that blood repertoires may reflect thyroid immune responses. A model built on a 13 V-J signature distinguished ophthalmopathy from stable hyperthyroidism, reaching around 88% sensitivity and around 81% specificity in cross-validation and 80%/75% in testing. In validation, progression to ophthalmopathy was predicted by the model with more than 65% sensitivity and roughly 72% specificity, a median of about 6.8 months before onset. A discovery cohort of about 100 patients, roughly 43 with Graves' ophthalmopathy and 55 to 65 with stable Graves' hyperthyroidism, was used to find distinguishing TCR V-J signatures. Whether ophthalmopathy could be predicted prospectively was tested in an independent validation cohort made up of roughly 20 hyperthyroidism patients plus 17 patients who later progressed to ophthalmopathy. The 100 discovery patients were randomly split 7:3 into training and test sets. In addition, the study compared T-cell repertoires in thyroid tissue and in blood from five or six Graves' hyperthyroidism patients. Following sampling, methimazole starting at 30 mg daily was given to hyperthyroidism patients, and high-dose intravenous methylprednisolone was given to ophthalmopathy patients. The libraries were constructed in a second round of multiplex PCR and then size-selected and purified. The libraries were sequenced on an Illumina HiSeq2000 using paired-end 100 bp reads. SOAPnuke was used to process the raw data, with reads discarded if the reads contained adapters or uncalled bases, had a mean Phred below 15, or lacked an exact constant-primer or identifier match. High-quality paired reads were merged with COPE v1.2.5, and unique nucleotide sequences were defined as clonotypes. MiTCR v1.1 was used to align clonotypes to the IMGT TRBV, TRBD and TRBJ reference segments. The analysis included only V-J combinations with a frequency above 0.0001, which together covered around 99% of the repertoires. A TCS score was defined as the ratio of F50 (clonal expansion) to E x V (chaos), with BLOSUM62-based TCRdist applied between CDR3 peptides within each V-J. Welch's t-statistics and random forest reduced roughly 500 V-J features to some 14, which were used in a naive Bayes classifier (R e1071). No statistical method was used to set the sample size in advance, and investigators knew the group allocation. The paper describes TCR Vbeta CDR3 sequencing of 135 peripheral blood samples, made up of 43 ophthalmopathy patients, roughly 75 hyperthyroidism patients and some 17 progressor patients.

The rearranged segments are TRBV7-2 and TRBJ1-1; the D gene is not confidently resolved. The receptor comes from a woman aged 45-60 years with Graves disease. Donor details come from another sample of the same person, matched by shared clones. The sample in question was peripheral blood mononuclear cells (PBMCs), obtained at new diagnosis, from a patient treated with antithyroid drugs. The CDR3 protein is CASSLDLGRNTEAFF. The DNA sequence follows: TGTGCCAGCAGCTTAGACCTTGGGCGGAACACTGAAGCTTTCTTT.